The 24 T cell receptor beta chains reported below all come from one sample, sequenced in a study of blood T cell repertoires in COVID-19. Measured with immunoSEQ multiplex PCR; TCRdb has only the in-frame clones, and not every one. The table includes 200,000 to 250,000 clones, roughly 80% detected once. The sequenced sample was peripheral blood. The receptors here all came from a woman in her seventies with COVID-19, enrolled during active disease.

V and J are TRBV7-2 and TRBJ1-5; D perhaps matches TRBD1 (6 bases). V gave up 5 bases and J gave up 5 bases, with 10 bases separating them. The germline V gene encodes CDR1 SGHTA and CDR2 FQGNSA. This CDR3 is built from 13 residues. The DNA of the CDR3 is TGTGCCAGCAGCATTAACAGGGATCAGCCCCAGCATTTT. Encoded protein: CASSINRDQPQHF.

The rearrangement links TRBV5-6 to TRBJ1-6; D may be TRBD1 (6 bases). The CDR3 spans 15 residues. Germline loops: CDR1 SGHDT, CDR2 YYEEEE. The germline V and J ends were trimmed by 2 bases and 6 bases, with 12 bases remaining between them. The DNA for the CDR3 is TGTGCCAGCAGCTTCCGTGGCAGGGGTAATTCACCCCTCCACTTT. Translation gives CASSFRGRGNSPLHF.

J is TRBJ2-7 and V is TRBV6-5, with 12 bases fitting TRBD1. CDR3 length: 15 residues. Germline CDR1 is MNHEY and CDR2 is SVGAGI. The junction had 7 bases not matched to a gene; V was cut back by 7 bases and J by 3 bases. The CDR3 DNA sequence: TGTGCCAGCATTACCGGGACAGGGGGCAACTACGAGCAGTACTTC. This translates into CASITGTGGNYEQYF.

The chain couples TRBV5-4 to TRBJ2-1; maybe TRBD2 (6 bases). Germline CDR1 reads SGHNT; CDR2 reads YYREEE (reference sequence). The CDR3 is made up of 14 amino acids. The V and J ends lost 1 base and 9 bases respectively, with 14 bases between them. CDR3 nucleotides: TGTGCCAGCAGCTTGTTTGGCGGGATCAGTGAGCAGTTCTTC. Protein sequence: CASSLFGGISEQFF. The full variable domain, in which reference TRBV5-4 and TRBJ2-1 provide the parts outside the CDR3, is ETGVTQSPTHLIKTRGQQVTLRCSSQSGHNTVSWYQQALGQGPQFIFQYYREEENGRGNFPPRFSGLQFPNYSSELNVNALELDDSALYLCASSLFGGISEQFFGPGTRLTVL.

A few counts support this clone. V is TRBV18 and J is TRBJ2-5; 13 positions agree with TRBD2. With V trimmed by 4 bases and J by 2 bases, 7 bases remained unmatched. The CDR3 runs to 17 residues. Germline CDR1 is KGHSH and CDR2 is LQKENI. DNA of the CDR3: TGTGCCAGCTCACAGTGGGGACTAGCGGGACAACAAGAGACCCAGTACTTC. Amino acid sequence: CASSQWGLAGQQETQYF.

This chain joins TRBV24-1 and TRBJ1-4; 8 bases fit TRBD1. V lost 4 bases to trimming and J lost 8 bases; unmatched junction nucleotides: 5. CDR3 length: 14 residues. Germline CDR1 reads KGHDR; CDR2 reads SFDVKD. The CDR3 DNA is TGTGCCACCAGTGAAACCGGGACAGGAGAAAAACTGTTTTTT. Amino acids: CATSETGTGEKLFF.

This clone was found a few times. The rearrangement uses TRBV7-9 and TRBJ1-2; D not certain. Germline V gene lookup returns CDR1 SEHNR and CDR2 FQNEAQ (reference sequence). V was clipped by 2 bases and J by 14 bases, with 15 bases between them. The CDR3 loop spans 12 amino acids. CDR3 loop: CASSLIEVAGTF. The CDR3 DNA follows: TGTGCCAGCAGCTTAATCGAGGTCGCGGGGACCTTC.

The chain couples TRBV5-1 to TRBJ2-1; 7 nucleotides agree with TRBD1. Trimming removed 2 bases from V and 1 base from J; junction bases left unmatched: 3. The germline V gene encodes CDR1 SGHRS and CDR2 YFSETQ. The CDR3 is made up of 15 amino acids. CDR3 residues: CASSFSGGSYNEQFF. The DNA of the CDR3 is TGCGCCAGCAGCTTTTCAGGGGGATCCTACAATGAGCAGTTCTTC.

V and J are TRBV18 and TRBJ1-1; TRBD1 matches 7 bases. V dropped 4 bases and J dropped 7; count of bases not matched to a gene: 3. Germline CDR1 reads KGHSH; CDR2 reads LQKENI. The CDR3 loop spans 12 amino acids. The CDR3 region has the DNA TGTGCCAGCTCACGAACAGGGGTTGAAGCTTTCTTT. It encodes CASSRTGVEAFF.

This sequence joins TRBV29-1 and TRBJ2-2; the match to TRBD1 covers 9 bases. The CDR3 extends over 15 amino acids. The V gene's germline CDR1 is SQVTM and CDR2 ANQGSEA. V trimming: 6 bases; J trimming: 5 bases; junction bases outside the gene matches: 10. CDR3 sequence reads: CSVLVQGAGTGELFF. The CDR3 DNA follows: TGCAGCGTATTAGTACAGGGGGCGGGGACCGGGGAGCTGTTTTTT.

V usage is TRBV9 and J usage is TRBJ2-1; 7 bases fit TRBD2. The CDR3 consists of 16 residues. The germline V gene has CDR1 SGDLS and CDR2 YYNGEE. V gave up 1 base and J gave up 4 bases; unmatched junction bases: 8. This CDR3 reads CASSVKEGREYNEQFF. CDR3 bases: TGTGCCAGCAGCGTAAAGGAGGGGAGGGAATACAATGAGCAGTTCTTC.

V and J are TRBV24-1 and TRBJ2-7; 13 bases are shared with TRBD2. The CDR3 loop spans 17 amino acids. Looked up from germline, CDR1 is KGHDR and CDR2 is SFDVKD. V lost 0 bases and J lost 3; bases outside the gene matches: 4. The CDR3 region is CATSDLGTSGIYYEQYF. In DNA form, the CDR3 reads TGTGCCACCAGTGATTTGGGGACTAGCGGGATTTACTACGAGCAGTACTTC.

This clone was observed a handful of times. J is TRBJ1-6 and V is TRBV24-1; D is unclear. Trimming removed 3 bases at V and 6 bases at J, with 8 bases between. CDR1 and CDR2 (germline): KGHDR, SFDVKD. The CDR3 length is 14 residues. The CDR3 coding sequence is TGTGCCACCAGTGATCGCAGCGTTAATTCACCCCTCCACTTT. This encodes CATSDRSVNSPLHF.

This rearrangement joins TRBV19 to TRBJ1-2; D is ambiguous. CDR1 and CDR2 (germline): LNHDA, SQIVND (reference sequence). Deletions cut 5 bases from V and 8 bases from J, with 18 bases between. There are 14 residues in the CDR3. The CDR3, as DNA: TGTGCCAGTAGTCTATCCCAACGGGGTAGCGGCTACACCTTC. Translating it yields CASSLSQRGSGYTF.

CDR3 loop: CASSVGLAGVGGELFF. The CDR3, as DNA: TGTGCCAGCAGCGTAGGGCTAGCGGGAGTAGGCGGGGAGCTGTTTTTT. V gene TRBV9 combines with J gene TRBJ2-2, with 10 positions matching TRBD2. Germline CDR1 is SGDLS and CDR2 is YYNGEE. V dropped 0 bases and J dropped 7; count of bases not matched to a gene: 6. The length of the CDR3 is 16 residues.

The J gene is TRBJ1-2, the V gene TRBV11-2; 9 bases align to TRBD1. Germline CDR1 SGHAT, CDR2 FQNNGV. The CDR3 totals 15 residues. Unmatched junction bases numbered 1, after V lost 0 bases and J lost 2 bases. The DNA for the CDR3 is TGTGCCAGCAGCTTAGAGGGGACAGGGAACTATGGCTACACCTTC. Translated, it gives CASSLEGTGNYGYTF.

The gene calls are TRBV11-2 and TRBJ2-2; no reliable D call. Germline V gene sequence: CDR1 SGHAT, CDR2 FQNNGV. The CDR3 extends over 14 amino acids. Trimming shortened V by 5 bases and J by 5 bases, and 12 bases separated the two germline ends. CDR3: CASSSASRTGELFF. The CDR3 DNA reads TGTGCCAGCAGCAGCGCCTCGAGGACCGGGGAGCTGTTTTTT.

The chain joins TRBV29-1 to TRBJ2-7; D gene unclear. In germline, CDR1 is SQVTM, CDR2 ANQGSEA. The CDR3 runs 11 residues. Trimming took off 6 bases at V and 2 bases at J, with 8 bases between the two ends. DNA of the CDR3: TGCAGCGTCCGCGGCACCTACGAGCAGTACTTC. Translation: CSVRGTYEQYF.

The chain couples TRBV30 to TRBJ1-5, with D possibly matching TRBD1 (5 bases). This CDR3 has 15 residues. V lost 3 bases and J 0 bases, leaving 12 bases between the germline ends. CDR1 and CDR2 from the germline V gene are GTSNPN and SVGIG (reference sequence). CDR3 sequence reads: CAWRVGGLSNQPQHF. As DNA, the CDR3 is TGTGCCTGGAGGGTGGGGGGACTTAGCAATCAGCCCCAGCATTTT.

The CDR3 DNA reads as TGTGCCAGCTCACCCGGGAGAGGACCTTACGAGCAGTACTTC. Its translation: CASSPGRGPYEQYF. The rearrangement links TRBV18 to TRBJ2-7, with TRBD2 as a possible D gene (6 bases). CDR3 size: 14 residues. Trimming cost V 3 bases and J 4 bases, with 13 bases left between them. The germline V gene has CDR1 KGHSH and CDR2 LQKENI.

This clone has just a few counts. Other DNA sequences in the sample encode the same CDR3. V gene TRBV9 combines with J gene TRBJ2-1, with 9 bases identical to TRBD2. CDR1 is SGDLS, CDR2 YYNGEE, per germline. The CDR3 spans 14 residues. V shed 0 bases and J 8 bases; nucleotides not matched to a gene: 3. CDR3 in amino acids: CASSVGGRGYEQFF. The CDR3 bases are TGTGCCAGCAGCGTAGGCGGGAGGGGGTATGAGCAGTTCTTC.

The CDR3 loop reads CASNYRGLRETQYF. The CDR3 nucleotides read TGTGCCAGCAACTACCGGGGATTAAGAGAAACCCAGTACTTC. The genes are TRBV7-8 and TRBJ2-5; D is possibly TRBD2 (5 bases). This CDR3 comprises 14 residues. Germline loops: CDR1 SGHVS, CDR2 FQNEAQ. V lost 7 bases to trimming and J lost 8 bases, with 20 bases between them.

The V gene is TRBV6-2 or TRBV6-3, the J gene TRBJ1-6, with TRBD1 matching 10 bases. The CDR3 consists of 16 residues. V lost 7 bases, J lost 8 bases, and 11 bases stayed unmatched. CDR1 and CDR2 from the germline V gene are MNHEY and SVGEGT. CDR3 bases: TGTGCCAGCACCCCCCGGGACAGGGGAGCGTATTCACCCCTCCACTTT. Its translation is CASTPRDRGAYSPLHF.

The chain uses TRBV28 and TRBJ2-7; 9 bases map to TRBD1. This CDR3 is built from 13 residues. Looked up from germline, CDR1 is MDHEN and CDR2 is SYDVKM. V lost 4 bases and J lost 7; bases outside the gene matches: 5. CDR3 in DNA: TGTGCCAGCAGTTCACAGGGGGCGGGAGAGCAGTACTTC. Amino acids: CASSSQGAGEQYF.